A single sample gave rise to the 9 T cell receptor beta chains below, sequenced in a study of T cell responses to AZD1222 COVID-19 vaccine. Some clones are missing from TCRdb's copy, which holds only in-frame ones; the method was immunoSEQ multiplex PCR. The data show approximately 79,000 clones, with 70% to 90% seen just once and roughly 7.9% held by the top ten. The sequenced sample was peripheral blood, obtained on day 0 of AZD1222 vaccination. Receptor source: an adult in good health.

The CDR3 DNA is TGCAGCGTTGAAGAGTTCTTGAACACTGAAGCTTTCTTT. It codes for CSVEEFLNTEAFF. The chain has TRBV29-1 and TRBJ1-1, with no clear D. The ends were cut back, 0 bases at V and 0 bases at J, with 5 bases in the middle. The germline gives CDR1 SQVTM, CDR2 ANQGSEA. This CDR3 is 13 amino acids long.

J is TRBJ2-7 and V is TRBV11-2, with a weak D call TRBD2 (6 bases). This CDR3 has 15 amino acids. In germline, CDR1 is SGHAT, CDR2 FQNNGV. The V end was cut by 5 bases, the J end by 3 bases, with 17 bases between. The CDR3 sequence: CASSQLANTHYEQYF. For the CDR3, the DNA is TGTGCCAGCAGCCAGCTAGCGAACACCCACTACGAGCAGTACTTC.

This sequence joins TRBV13 and TRBJ2-3, with D maybe TRBD1 (5 bases). Per germline, CDR1 PRHDT and CDR2 FYEKMQ (reference sequence). The CDR3 runs 12 residues. The germline V and J ends were trimmed by 4 bases and 5 bases, with 7 bases remaining between them. CDR3 DNA: TGTGCCAGCAGCTACACAGGAGATACGCAGTATTTT. Translation gives CASSYTGDTQYF.

J is TRBJ1-2 and V is TRBV28; 7 bases line up with TRBD1. The V gene's germline CDR1 is MDHEN and CDR2 SYDVKM. The CDR3 covers 12 residues. The junction had 1 base not matched to a gene; V was cut back by 6 bases and J by 3 bases. DNA of the CDR3: TGTGCCAGCAGCGACAGGGACTATGGCTACACCTTC. Its translation is CASSDRDYGYTF.

This clone showed up just a few times. The rearrangement uses TRBV7-3 and TRBJ1-5, with D tentatively TRBD1 (5 bases). The CDR3 is made up of 13 amino acids. Deletions cut 1 base from V and 7 bases from J, with 8 bases between. Germline V gene data show CDR1 as SGHTA and CDR2 as FQGTGA. CDR3 nucleotide sequence: TGTGCCAGCAGCTTAAACCAGGGACAGCCCCAGCATTTT. Its protein product is CASSLNQGQPQHF.

This sequence joins TRBV28 and TRBJ2-7, with 9 bases fitting TRBD2. The CDR3 is 18 residues long. V lost 2 bases to trimming and J lost 3 bases; unmatched junction nucleotides: 14. Germline lookup yields CDR1 MDHEN and CDR2 SYDVKM. CDR3 bases: TGTGCCAGCAGTTTAGATGTGTTCGGGGGCGGGAGGGTCTACGAGCAGTACTTC. Encoded protein: CASSLDVFGGGRVYEQYF. The full variable domain, completed using reference TRBV28 and TRBJ2-7, is DVKVTQSSRYLVKRTGEKVFLECVQDMDHENMFWYRQDPGLGLRLIYFSYDVKMKEKGDIPEGYSVSREKKERFSLILESASTNQTSMYLCASSLDVFGGGRVYEQYFGPGTRLTVT.

This chain uses TRBV27 with TRBJ2-3; no reliable D call. V was clipped by 0 bases and J by 1 base, with 11 bases between them. This CDR3 spans 16 amino acids. Per germline, CDR1 MNHEY and CDR2 SMNVEV (reference sequence). The CDR3 sequence: CASSLSSYRGTDTQYF. The CDR3 bases are TGTGCCAGCAGTTTATCCTCATATCGTGGCACAGATACGCAGTATTTT.

The DNA for the CDR3 is TGTGCCACCAGTGACCGAACAGGGTCGTCCACTGAAGCTTTCTTT. It is translated as CATSDRTGSSTEAFF. The V call is TRBV24-1, the J call TRBJ1-1; perhaps TRBD1 as D (6 bases). This CDR3 has 15 residues. Germline CDR1 reads KGHDR; CDR2 reads SFDVKD. V lost 4 bases to trimming and J lost 4 bases, with 15 bases between them.

This clone was recorded only once. The J gene is TRBJ2-3, the V gene TRBV7-7; 11 bases agree with TRBD2. The J segment lost 5 bases and the V segment lost 5 bases, leaving 3 bases of the junction unmatched. Germline V gene sequence: CDR1 SSHAT, CDR2 FNYEAQ (reference sequence). This CDR3 is 14 amino acids long. CDR3 protein: CASSPLAGEDTQYF. The CDR3 nucleotides read TGTGCCAGCAGCCCACTAGCGGGAGAAGATACGCAGTATTTT.